Below are 7 T cell receptor beta chains sequenced from a single sample in a study of CD8+CD57+ T cells in acquired aplastic anemia. Flow cytometry had shown expanded CD8+CD57+ cells in the patients chosen for sequencing. Genomic DNA acted as the template from which TCR beta VDJ combination and CDR3 sequence profiling were carried out. TCRdb processed the reads anew with MiXCR; each CDR3 protein has one entry. This repertoire shows about 200,000 distinct CDR3 sequences, approximately 60% found once; its top ten account for about 60%. What was sequenced was sorted CD4+, CD8+, or CD8+CD57+ T cells (not recorded which) from PBMCs. Receptors were obtained from a human donor with aplastic anemia.

V usage is TRBV6-6 and J usage is TRBJ2-7; unclear D gene. CDR3 length: 12 amino acids. V lost 6 bases and J 3 bases, leaving 9 bases between the germline ends. Germline values: CDR1 MNHNY, CDR2 SVGAGI (reference sequence). The CDR3 coding sequence is TGTGCCAGCAGAAGGTCCGACTACGAGCAGTACTTC. The encoded protein is CASRRSDYEQYF.

The V call is TRBV25-1, the J call TRBJ2-5; D perhaps matches TRBD1 (5 bases). This CDR3 is built from 12 residues. The V end lost 4 bases, the J end lost 5 bases, and 8 bases lay between the germline ends. Germline lookup yields CDR1 MGHDK and CDR2 SYGVNS. The chain's CDR3 is CASSASGETQYF. The CDR3 DNA sequence: TGTGCCAGCAGTGCATCAGGGGAGACCCAGTACTTC.

With respect to this clonotype: The germline gene is not matched at one end of the junction; a read error may be the cause. V and J are TRBV5-1 and TRBJ2-7, with 9 positions matching TRBD1. The length of the CDR3 is 16 residues. Germline V gene sequence: CDR1 SGHRS, CDR2 YFSETQ. The CDR3 coding sequence is TGTGCCAGCAGTGACGAAGGACAGGGGAGCTCCTACGAGCAGTACTTC. It specifies CASSDEGQGSSYEQYF.

This sequence joins TRBV4-1 and TRBJ2-3; D gene ambiguous. The CDR3 runs to 16 residues. Germline V gene data show CDR1 as MGHRA and CDR2 as YSYEKL. Trimming left V 3 bases short and J 2 bases short, with 15 bases between. The CDR3 region is CASSHRTIYLTDTQYF. CDR3 nucleotide sequence: TGCGCCAGCAGCCATAGGACCATATACCTCACAGATACGCAGTATTTT.

The CDR3 sequence is CASSRTSGGANEQFF. The CDR3 nucleotides read TGTGCCAGCAGTCGGACTAGCGGGGGGGCGAATGAGCAGTTCTTC. This chain uses TRBV7-2 with TRBJ2-1; TRBD2 agrees at 15 bases. Germline loops: CDR1 SGHTA, CDR2 FQGNSA. The CDR3 length is 15 residues. The V segment lost 6 bases and the J segment 7 bases; nucleotides outside the gene matches: 4.

The chain uses TRBV2 and TRBJ2-7, with D possibly matching TRBD2 (6 bases). The CDR3 is 15 amino acids. CDR1 is SNHLY and CDR2 is FYNNEI in the germline V gene. V lost 1 base to trimming and J lost 4 bases, with 14 bases between them. CDR3 sequence: CASSEGQAGRYEQYF. The CDR3, as DNA: TGTGCCAGCAGTGAAGGGCAGGCGGGACGTTACGAGCAGTACTTC.

This clonotype has only one observation. The junction and the germline gene differ at one end; a read error may be behind it. The genes are TRBV2 and TRBJ2-1; 10 bases line up with TRBD2. The CDR3 sequence is 14 residues long. CDR1 is SNHLY, CDR2 FYNNEI, per germline. Here the CDR3 reads CAGSRGTAGGPQIF. The CDR3, as DNA: TGTGCCGGGAGCAGAGGAACAGCGGGAGGGCCCCAGATCTTC.